One T cell receptor beta chain is described in this entry. The sample comes from a study of T cell responses to AZD1222 COVID-19 vaccine. Assay: immunoSEQ multiplex PCR; the TCRdb copy retains only in-frame clones and omits some. The table lists around 150,000 clones, about 90% of them singletons. V was pared by 0 bases and J by 5 bases, with 14 bases between. CDR1 and CDR2 from the germline V gene are SGHTA and FQGNSA. The CDR3 sequence is 15 residues long. This chain connects TRBV7-2 to TRBJ2-7; either TRBD1 or TRBD2 may supply D (6 bases each). Material: peripheral blood, obtained 28 days after the second AZD1222 dose. The TCR was taken from an adult who received the AZD1222 COVID-19 vaccine. The CDR3 nucleotides are TGTGCCAGCAGCTTAGCGCAGGGGAGGTTCCACGAGCAGTACTTC. Translated: CASSLAQGRFHEQYF.